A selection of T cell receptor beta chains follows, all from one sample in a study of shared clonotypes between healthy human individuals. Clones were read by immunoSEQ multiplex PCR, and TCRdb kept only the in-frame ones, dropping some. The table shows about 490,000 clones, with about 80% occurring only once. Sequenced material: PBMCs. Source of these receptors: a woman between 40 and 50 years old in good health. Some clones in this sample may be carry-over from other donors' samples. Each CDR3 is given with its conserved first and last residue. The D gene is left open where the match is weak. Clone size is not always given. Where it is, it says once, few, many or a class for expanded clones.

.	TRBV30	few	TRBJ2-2	TGTGCCTGGAGTAGCAGGGTCACCGGGGAGCTGTTTTTT	CAWSSRVTGELFF
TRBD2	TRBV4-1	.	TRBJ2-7	TGCGCCAGCAGCCAAGTGAGGTGGATAGCGGGGAAGGTTGCCTACGAGCAGTACTTC	CASSQVRWIAGKVAYEQYF
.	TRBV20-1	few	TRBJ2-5	TGCAGTGCTCCCGACCATGAGACCCAGTACTTC	CSAPDHETQYF
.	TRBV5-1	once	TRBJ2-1	TGCGCCAGCAGCTCCGGGACCATCAACAATGAGCAGTTCTTC	CASSSGTINNEQFF
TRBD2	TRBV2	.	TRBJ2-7	TGTGCCAGCAACAGAGCGGGAGCCGAGCAGTACTTC	CASNRAGAEQYF
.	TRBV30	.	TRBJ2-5	TGTGCCTGGACCAATGATTTGGAGAGGAAAGAGACCCAGTACTTC	CAWTNDLERKETQYF
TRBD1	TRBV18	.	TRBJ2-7	TGTGCCAGCTCACCGTCAGGGGGACGGTACGAGCAGTACTTC	CASSPSGGRYEQYF
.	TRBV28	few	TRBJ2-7	TGTGCCAGCAGTTGGCCCCCGGCCCACGAGCAGTACTTC	CASSWPPAHEQYF
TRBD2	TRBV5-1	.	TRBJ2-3	TGCGCCAGCCGCTACCGGGGGGGCGGGAGCACAGATACGCAGTATTTT	CASRYRGGGSTDTQYF
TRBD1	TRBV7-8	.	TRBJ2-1	TGTGCCAGCAGCTTATTGGGACAGGGATTCAATGAGCAGTTCTTC	CASSLLGQGFNEQFF
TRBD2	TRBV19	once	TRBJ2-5	TGTGCCAGTAGCCGCGGGAGTCTAGAGACCCAGTACTTC	CASSRGSLETQYF
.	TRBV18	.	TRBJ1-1	TGTGCCAGCTCACCACAACCTTCGGGGTCGTCGGGGACTGAAGCTTTCTTT	CASSPQPSGSSGTEAFF
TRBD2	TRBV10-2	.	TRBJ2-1	TGCGCCAGCAGTGAGAGGGCGGGAGGGCTGAATGAGCAGTTCTTC	CASSERAGGLNEQFF
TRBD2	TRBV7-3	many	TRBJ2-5	TGTGCCAGCAGCCCCCGACTAGCGGGAGCAGAGACCCAGTACTTC	CASSPRLAGAETQYF
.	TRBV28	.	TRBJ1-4	TGTGCCAGCGGGTTACAGGCCTCGACGGGAGTTCCTAATGAAAAACTGTTTTTT	CASGLQASTGVPNEKLFF
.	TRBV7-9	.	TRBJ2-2	TGTGCCAGCAGCACGGCGAGGGAGCTGTTTTTT	CASSTARELFF
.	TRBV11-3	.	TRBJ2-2	TGTGCCAGCGAAGACAGGAACACCGGGGAGCTGTTTTTT	CASEDRNTGELFF
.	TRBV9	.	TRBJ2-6	TGTGCCAGCAGCGTTCCCCCGACGGGGGGGGCCAACGTCCTGACTTTC	CASSVPPTGGANVLTF
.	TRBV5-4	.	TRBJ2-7	TGTGCCAGCAGCTTGGTCCAGCGGGCGGCGCGACCCTCTCAGTACTTC	CASSLVQRAARPSQYF
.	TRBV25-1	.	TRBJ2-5	TGTGCCAGCAGTGAATGGGGAGGAGAGACCCAGTACTTC	CASSEWGGETQYF
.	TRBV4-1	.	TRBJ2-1	TGCGCCAGCAGCCACTTGACAGAGAGCTCCTACAATGAGCAGTTCTTC	CASSHLTESSYNEQFF
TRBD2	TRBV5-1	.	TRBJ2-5	TGCGCCAGCAACCCTAGCGGGGTGAGGGGAGAGACCCAGTACTTC	CASNPSGVRGETQYF
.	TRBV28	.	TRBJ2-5	TGTGCCAGCAGTTTTCGTTCTAGGGGGACCCAGTACTTC	CASSFRSRGTQYF
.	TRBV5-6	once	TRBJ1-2	TGTGCCAGCAGCGTAGTAGACAGAATCTATGGCTACACCTTC	CASSVVDRIYGYTF
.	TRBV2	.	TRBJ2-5	TGTGCCAGCAGTGACGGGGTAGTCGGGGAGACCCAGTACTTC	CASSDGVVGETQYF
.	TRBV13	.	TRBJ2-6	TGTGCCAGCAGCCGACAGTCTGGGGCCAACGTCCTGACTTTC	CASSRQSGANVLTF
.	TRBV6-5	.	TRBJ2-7	TGTGCCAGCAGTTATCAACGGCAGGGGAGTAACGTGCAGTACTTC	CASSYQRQGSNVQYF
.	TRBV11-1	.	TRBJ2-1	TGTGCCAGCAGCTCCTTACGACAGGTTCAGCAGTTCTTC	CASSSLRQVQQFF
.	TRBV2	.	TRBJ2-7	TGTGCCAGCAGTGAATTTGGGGCCGAGCAGTACTTC	CASSEFGAEQYF
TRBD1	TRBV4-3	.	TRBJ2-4	TGCGCCAGCAGCCAAGAGAGAGGGACAGGGACGAACATTCAGTACTTC	CASSQERGTGTNIQYF
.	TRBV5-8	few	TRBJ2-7	TGTGCCAGCAGCTTCAGAGGGTCGAGAGAGCAGTACTTC	CASSFRGSREQYF
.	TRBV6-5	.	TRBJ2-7	TGTGCCAGCAGTACGGGAGGCAGGGGTTACGAGCAGTACTTC	CASSTGGRGYEQYF
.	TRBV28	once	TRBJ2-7	TGTGCCAGCAGTTTTAGCAGGGCTCAGCAGTACTTC	CASSFSRAQQYF
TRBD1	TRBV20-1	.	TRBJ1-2	TGCGGGGGACAGCTTGACTATGGCTACACCTTC	CGGQLDYGYTF
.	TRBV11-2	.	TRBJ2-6	TGTGCCAGCAGCTTAGTTCCGGGCCGCTCTGGGGCCAACGTCCTGACTTTC	CASSLVPGRSGANVLTF
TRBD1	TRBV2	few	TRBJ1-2	TGTGCCAGCAGTGCAGGGGGCGTTAATGGCTACACCTTC	CASSAGGVNGYTF
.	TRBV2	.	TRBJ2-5	TGTGCCAGCAGTTGGGCAGGCCAAGAGACCCAGTACTTC	CASSWAGQETQYF
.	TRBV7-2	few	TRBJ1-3	TGTGCCAGCAGCTCACGTCGAAACACCATATATTTT	CASSSRRNTIYF
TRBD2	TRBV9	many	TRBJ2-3	TGTGCCAGCAGCGACGGACTAGCGGGGACCACAGATACGCAGTATTTT	CASSDGLAGTTDTQYF
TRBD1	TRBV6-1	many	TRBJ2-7	TGTGCCAGCCGAGATCCGGGACAGGACACCTACGAGCAGTACTTC	CASRDPGQDTYEQYF
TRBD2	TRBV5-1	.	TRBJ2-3	TGCGCCAGCAGCTTCGGACTAGGAAGGGCAGATACGCAGTATTTT	CASSFGLGRADTQYF
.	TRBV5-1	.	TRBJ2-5	TGCGCCAGCAGCTTGGGCTCCTTGCAGGAGACCCAGTACTTC	CASSLGSLQETQYF
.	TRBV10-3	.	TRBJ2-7	TGTGCCATCGGGGACGGAATCGACCGGGACTACGAGCAGTACTTC	CAIGDGIDRDYEQYF
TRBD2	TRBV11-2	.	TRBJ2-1	TGTGCCAGCAGCTTAAACCGACTAGCGAGCTCCTACAATGAGCAGTTCTTC	CASSLNRLASSYNEQFF
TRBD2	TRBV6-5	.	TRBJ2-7	TGTGCCAGCAGTTACGGACTAGCGGGAGACGAGCAGTACTTC	CASSYGLAGDEQYF
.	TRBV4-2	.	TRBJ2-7	TGTGCCAGCAGCCAAGTGGCGGCCCCCTACGAGCAGTACTTC	CASSQVAAPYEQYF
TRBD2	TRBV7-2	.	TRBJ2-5	TGTGCCAGCAGCTTAGCGAGGCTAGCGGAGGCCGAGACCCAGTACTTC	CASSLARLAEAETQYF
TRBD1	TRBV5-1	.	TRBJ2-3	TGCGCCAGCAGCACTGAGGGACAGAGCACAGATACGCAGTATTTT	CASSTEGQSTDTQYF
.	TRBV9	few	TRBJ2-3	TGTGCCAGCAGCGTGGACCCAGGGGCTATAGATACGCAGTATTTT	CASSVDPGAIDTQYF
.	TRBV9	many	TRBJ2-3	TGTGCCAGCAGCGTAGTGGGCGGGCCTACGTCAGATACGCAGTATTTT	CASSVVGGPTSDTQYF
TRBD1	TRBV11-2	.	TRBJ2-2	TGTGCCAGCAGCCTACCGGACAGGGGCACCGGGGAGCTGTTTTTT	CASSLPDRGTGELFF
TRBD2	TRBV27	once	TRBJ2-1	TGTGCCAGCAGTTTAGTCCCCGCGGGAGGGTCCCATGAGCAGTTCTTC	CASSLVPAGGSHEQFF
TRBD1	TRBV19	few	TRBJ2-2	TGTGCCAGTAGTTCCGGACAGGGGGAGGCCGGGGAGCTGTTTTTT	CASSSGQGEAGELFF